The source of this T cell receptor beta chain is a study of T cell repertoires in cytomegalovirus infection. Study-wide findings and caveats: Predominance within the ex vivo response was attributable to HLA-C-restricted CMV-specific TCR beta clonotypes.

This clonotype was picked up many times. Antigen: not known. TCRdb re-called the reads with MiXCR, one entry per CDR3 protein. In the table there are almost 500,000 distinct CDR3 sequences, approximately 10% of which are singletons. Sequencing input: PBMCs. The TCR comes from a human donor in good health (CMV status not recorded). Some clones in this sample may be carry-over from other donors' samples.

The CDR3 loop is CASSLEVGLSYEQYF. CDR3 in DNA: TGTGCCAGCAGCTTAGAGGTTGGGTTGTCCTACGAGCAGTACTTC. V and J are TRBV7-2 and TRBJ2-7; D gene unclear. Trimming stripped 1 base from V and 1 base from J, with 11 bases between. This CDR3 is 15 amino acids long. The germline CDR1 and CDR2 sequences are SGHTA and FQGNSA.